This T cell receptor (beta chain) is from a study of blood T cells in healthy people across ages. General study points: Both higher diversity and more naive CD4+ cells marked long-lived donors when set against aged donors. As age increased, TCR beta diversity per million T cells fell in a roughly linear fashion.

PCR was performed a second time for about 7 to 11 cycles using a sample-barcoded 5' primer and a J-beta primer mix. TCRdb independently ran MiXCR on the 5' RACE reads; one entry per CDR3 protein. Among some 560,000 distinct CDR3 sequences listed, 27% were seen once. The CDR3 runs to 21 residues. The V gene's germline CDR1 is LGHDT and CDR2 YNNKEL (reference sequence). V was clipped by 4 bases and J by 3 bases; unmatched bases: 23. In the case of this clonotype: Antigen unknown.

A further study also used this sample, focusing on T cells of mothers and their children. Per that study: A primer called M1S, used in the second PCR, added sample barcodes and 2-4 random nucleotides. Thymic selection, a shaping force on TCR recombination output, acts similarly in related and unrelated pairs.

The rearrangement links TRBV3-1 to TRBJ2-3; TRBD1 agrees at 9 bases. The sequenced sample consisted of blood. This sequence originates from a boy younger than 10 in good health. CDR3 sequence: CASSRFPGTGYSRLATDTQYF. CDR3 coding DNA: TGTGCCAGCAGCCGGTTCCCCGGGACAGGGTATTCCCGACTGGCAACAGATACGCAGTATTTT.